This T cell receptor beta chain was profiled in a study of regulatory T cells in long-lasting Graves disease. General study findings and limits: When disease was persistent, TRBV28, TRBJ1-2 and TRBJ2-5 were the favored segments.

Noted time point: newly diagnosed GD, antithyroid drugs for less than 3 months. There was RNA extracted from PBMCs, and the TCR library was made from it. The germline CDR1 and CDR2 sequences are MNHNY and SVGAGI (reference sequence). V was shortened by 6 bases and J by 7 bases, with 10 bases between the two germline ends. The CDR3 is 12 residues long. A remark on this clonotype: Its antigen is not identified.

Arm-PCR of CDR3 regions and iRepertoire HTBI primers were the basis on which TCR beta libraries were built. In TCRdb, the multiplex PCR reads were re-called with MiXCR into one record per CDR3 protein. The sample holds fewer than 650,000 distinct CDR3 sequences, 16% seen once. The sample was also reused in another study, on T cells in Graves' hyperthyroidism and ophthalmopathy. As reported in that work: Patients were aged 18 to 65, had disease duration under 2 months, and had newly diagnosed hyperthyroidism. Initially, a first-round RT-PCR of the TCR CDR3 employed the HTBI primer set.

This chain links TRBV6-6 with TRBJ1-3; D remains unclear. This sample comprised peripheral blood mononuclear cells (PBMCs), obtained at new diagnosis, from a patient treated with antithyroid drugs. This TCR was recovered from a woman aged 25 to 39 with Graves disease. The CDR3 coding sequence is TGTGCCAGCAGGGCCGAGGGTAACACCATATATTTT. Translated, it gives CASRAEGNTIYF.